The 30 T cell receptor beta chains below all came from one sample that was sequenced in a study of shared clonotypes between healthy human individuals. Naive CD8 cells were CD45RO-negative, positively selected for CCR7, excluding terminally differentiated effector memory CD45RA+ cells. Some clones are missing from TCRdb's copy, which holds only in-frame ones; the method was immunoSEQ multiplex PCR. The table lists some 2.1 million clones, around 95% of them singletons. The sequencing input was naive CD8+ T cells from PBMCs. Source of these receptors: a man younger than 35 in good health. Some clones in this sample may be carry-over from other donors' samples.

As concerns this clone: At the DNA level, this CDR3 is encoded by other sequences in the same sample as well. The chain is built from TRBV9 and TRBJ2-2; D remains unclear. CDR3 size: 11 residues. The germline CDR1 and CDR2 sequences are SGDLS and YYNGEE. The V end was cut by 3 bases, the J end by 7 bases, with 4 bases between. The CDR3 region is CASSDGGELFF. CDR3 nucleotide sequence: TGTGCCAGCAGCGATGGCGGGGAGCTGTTTTTT.

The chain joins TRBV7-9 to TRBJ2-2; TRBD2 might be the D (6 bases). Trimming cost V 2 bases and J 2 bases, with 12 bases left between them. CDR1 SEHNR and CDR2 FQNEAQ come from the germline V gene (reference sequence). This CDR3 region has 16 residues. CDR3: CASSLYGSTNTGELFF. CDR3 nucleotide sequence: TGTGCCAGCAGCTTATACGGGAGTACCAACACCGGGGAGCTGTTTTTT.

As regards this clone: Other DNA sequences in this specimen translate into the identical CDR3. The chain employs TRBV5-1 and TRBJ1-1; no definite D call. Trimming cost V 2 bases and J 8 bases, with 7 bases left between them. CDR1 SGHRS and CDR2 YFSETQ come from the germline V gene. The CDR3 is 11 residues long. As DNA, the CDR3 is TGCGCCAGCAGCTTCGGGCAGGAAGCTTTCTTT. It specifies CASSFGQEAFF.

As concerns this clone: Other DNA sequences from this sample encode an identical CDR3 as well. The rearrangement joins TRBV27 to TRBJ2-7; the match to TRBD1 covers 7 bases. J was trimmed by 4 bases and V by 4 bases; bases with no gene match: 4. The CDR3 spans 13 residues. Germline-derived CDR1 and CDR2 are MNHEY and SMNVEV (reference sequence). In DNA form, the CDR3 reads TGTGCCAGCAGTTCGGGACAGACATACGAGCAGTACTTC. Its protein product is CASSSGQTYEQYF.

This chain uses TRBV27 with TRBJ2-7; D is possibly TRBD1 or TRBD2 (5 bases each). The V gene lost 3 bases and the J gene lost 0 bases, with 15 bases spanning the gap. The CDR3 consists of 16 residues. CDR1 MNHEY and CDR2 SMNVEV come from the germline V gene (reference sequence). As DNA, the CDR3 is TGTGCCAGCAGTTTTTCTACCGGGGCCCTCTCCTACGAGCAGTACTTC. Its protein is CASSFSTGALSYEQYF.

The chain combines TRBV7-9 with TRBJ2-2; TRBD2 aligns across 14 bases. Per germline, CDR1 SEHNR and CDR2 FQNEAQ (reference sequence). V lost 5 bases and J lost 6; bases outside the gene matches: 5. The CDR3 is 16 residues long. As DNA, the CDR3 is TGTGCCAGCAGCGAGCCGGGACTAGCGGGGGCCGGGGAGCTGTTTTTT. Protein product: CASSEPGLAGAGELFF.

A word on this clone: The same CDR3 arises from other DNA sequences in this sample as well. This chain's CDR3 is CASSPGLGYEQYF. CDR3 DNA sequence: TGTGCCAGCAGCCCGGGGTTAGGTTACGAGCAGTACTTC. This sequence joins TRBV7-2 and TRBJ2-7; TRBD2 is a possible D gene (5 bases). The CDR3 has 13 residues. Germline V gives CDR1 SGHTA, CDR2 FQGNSA. V was pared by 5 bases and J by 4 bases, with 12 bases between.

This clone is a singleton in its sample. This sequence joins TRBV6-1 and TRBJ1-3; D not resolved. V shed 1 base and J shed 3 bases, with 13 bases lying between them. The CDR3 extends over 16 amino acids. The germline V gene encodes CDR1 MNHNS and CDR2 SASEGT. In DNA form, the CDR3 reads TGTGCCAGCAGTGAAGGACGACGGCGAGGTGGAAACACCATATATTTT. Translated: CASSEGRRRGGNTIYF.

The CDR3 protein is CASSFDRAGELFF. The CDR3 nucleotides are TGTGCCAGCAGCTTCGACAGGGCCGGGGAGCTGTTTTTT. The chain recombines TRBV5-4 with TRBJ2-2; 7 nucleotides align to TRBD1. CDR1 and CDR2 (germline): SGHNT, YYREEE (reference sequence). V was clipped by 2 bases and J by 6 bases; unmatched bases: 1. The CDR3 has 13 residues.

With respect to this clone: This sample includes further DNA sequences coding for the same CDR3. The CDR3 nucleotides read TGTGCCAGCAGTTTATTAACTGAAGCTTTCTTT. It yields the protein CASSLLTEAFF. This chain uses TRBV28 with TRBJ1-1; D remains ambiguous. The length of the CDR3 is 11 residues. Trimming left V 1 base short and J 5 bases short, with 2 bases between. Germline loops: CDR1 MDHEN, CDR2 SYDVKM.

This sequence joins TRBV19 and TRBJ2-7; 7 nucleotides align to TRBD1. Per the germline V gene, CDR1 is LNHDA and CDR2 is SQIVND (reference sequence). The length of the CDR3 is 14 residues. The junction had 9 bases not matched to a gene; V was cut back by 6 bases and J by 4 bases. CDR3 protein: CASSGDRVSYEQYF. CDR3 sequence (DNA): TGTGCCAGTAGCGGTGACAGGGTCTCTTACGAGCAGTACTTC.

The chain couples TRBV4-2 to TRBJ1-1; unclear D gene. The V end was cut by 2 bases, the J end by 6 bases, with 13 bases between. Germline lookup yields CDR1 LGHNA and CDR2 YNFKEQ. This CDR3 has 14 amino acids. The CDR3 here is CASSQSPQFSEAFF. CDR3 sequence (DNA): TGTGCCAGCAGCCAATCCCCTCAGTTTTCTGAAGCTTTCTTT.

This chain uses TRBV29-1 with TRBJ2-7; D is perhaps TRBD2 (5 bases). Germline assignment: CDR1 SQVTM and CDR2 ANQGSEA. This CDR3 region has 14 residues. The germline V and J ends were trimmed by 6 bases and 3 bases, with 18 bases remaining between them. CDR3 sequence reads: CSVGRSQFYYEQYF. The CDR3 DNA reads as TGCAGCGTGGGGAGATCCCAGTTCTACTACGAGCAGTACTTC.

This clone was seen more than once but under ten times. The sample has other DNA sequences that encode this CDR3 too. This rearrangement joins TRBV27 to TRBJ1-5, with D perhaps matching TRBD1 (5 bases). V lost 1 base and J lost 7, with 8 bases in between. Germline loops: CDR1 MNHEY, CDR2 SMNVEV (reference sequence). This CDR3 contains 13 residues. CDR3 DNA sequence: TGTGCCAGCAGTTTATGGGGGGGACAGCCCCAGCATTTT. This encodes CASSLWGGQPQHF.

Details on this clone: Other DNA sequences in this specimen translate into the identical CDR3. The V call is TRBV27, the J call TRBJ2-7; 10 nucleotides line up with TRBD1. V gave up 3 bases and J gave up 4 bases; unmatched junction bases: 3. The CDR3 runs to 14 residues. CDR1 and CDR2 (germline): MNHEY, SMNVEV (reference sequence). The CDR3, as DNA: TGTGCCAGCAGTTTGACAGGGGGCTGGTACGAGCAGTACTTC. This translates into CASSLTGGWYEQYF.

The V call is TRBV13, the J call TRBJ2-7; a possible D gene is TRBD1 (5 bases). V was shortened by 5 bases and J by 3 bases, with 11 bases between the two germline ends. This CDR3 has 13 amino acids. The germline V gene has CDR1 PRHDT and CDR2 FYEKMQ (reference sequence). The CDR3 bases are TGTGCCAGCAGCACATTTCAGGGCTACGAGCAGTACTTC. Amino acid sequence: CASSTFQGYEQYF.

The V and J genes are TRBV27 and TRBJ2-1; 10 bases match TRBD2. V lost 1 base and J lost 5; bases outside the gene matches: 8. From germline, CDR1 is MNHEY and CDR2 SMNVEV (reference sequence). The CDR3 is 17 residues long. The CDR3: CASSLFQREGPNNEQFF. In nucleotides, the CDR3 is TGTGCCAGCAGTTTATTCCAGCGGGAGGGCCCTAACAATGAGCAGTTCTTC.

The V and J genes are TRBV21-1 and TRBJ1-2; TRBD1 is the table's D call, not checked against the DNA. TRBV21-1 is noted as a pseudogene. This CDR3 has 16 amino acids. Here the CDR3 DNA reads TGTGCCAGCAGCACCCCCTATCGACAGGGGTTGGGTGGCTACACCTTC. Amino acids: CASSTPYRQGLGGYTF.

Here the CDR3 reads CASGSGLAGLGEQFF. The DNA for the CDR3 is TGTGCCAGCGGAAGTGGGCTAGCGGGACTGGGGGAGCAGTTCTTC. The chain carries TRBV28 and TRBJ2-1, with 9 bases identical to TRBD2. The germline gives CDR1 MDHEN, CDR2 SYDVKM. The V and J ends lost 8 bases and 10 bases, in that order; junction bases with no gene match: 15. This CDR3 contains 15 residues.

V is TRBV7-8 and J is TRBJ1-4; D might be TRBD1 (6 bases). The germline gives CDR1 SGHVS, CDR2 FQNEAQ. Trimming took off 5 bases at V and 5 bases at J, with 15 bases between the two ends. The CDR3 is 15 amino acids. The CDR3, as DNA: TGTGCCAGCAGCGTCCGGGACAACCTCAATGAAAAACTGTTTTTT. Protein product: CASSVRDNLNEKLFF.

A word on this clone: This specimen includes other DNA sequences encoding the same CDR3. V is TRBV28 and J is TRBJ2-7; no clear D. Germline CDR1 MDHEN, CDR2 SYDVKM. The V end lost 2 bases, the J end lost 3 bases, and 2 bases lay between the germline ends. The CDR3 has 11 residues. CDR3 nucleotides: TGTGCCAGCAGTTTACACTACGAGCAGTACTTC. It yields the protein CASSLHYEQYF.

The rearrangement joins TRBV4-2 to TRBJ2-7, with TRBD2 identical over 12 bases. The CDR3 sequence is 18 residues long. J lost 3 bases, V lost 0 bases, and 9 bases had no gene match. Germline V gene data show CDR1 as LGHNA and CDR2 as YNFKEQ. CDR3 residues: CASSQEIETSGSLYEQYF. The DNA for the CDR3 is TGTGCCAGCAGCCAAGAAATCGAGACTAGCGGGAGTCTCTACGAGCAGTACTTC.

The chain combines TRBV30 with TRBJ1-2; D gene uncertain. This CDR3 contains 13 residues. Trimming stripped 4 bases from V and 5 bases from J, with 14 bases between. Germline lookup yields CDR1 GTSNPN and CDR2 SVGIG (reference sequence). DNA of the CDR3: TGTGCCTGGACACCTGGGGATAGGTATGGCTACACCTTC. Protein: CAWTPGDRYGYTF.

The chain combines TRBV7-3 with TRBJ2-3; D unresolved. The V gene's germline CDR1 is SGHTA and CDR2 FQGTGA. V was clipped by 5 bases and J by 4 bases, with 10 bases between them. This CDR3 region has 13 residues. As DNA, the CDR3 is TGTGCCAGCAGCCCCGACATAGCAGATACGCAGTATTTT. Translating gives CASSPDIADTQYF.

CDR3 residues: CASSLHGRAVRNEQFF. The CDR3 DNA sequence: TGTGCCAGCAGCTTACACGGGAGGGCCGTGAGGAATGAGCAGTTCTTC. The J gene is TRBJ2-1, the V gene TRBV7-9, with 8 nucleotides matching TRBD2. Trimming removed 2 bases from V and 7 bases from J; junction bases left unmatched: 10. Germline values: CDR1 SEHNR, CDR2 FQNEAQ (reference sequence). The CDR3 consists of 16 residues.

CDR3 bases: TGTGCCAGCAGCTTAAGTCGGGCAGATACGCAGTATTTT. It is translated as CASSLSRADTQYF. The genes are TRBV7-3 and TRBJ2-3; D unclear. The CDR3 contains 13 residues. Germline-derived CDR1 and CDR2 are SGHTA and FQGTGA. The ends were cut back, 1 base at V and 4 bases at J, with 6 bases in the middle.

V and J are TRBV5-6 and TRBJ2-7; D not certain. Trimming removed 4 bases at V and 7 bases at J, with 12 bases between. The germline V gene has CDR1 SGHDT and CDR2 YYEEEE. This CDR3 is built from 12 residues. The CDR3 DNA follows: TGTGCCAGCAGCGTGAGCAACATAGAGCAGTACTTC. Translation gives CASSVSNIEQYF. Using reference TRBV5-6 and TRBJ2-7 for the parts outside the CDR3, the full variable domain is DAGVTQSPTHLIKTRGQQVTLRCSPKSGHDTVSWYQQALGQGPQFIFQYYEEEERQRGNFPDRFSGHQFPNYSSELNVNALLLGDSALYLCASSVSNIEQYFGPGTRLTVT.

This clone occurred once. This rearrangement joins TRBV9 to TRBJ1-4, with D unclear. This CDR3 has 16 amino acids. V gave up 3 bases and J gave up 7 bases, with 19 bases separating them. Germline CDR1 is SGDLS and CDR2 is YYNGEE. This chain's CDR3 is CASSALGYKGSEKLFF. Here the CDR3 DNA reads TGTGCCAGCAGCGCCCTGGGGTATAAAGGGAGTGAAAAACTGTTTTTT. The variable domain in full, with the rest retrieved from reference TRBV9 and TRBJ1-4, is DSGVTQTPKHLITATGQRVTLRCSPRSGDLSVYWYQQSLDQGLQFLIQYYNGEERAKGNILERFSAQQFPDLHSELNLSSLELGDSALYFCASSALGYKGSEKLFFGSGTQLSVL.

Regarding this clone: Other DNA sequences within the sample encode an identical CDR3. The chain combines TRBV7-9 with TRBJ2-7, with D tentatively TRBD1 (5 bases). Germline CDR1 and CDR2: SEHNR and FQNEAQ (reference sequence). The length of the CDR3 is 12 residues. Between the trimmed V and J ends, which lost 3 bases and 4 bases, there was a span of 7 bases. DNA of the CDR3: TGTGCCAGCAGCTTGCGACAGTACGAGCAGTACTTC. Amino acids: CASSLRQYEQYF. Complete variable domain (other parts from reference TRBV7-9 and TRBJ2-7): DTGVSQNPRHKITKRGQNVTFRCDPISEHNRLYWYRQTLGQGPEFLTYFQNEAQLEKSRLLSDRFSAERPKGSFSTLEIQRTEQGDSAMYLCASSLRQYEQYFGPGTRLTVT.

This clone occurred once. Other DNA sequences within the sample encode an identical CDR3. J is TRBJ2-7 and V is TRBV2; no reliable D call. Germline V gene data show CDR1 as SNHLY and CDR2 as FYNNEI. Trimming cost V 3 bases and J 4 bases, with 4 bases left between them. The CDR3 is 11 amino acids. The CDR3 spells CASSDGYEQYF. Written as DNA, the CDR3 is TGTGCCAGCAGTGATGGTTACGAGCAGTACTTC.